This T cell receptor beta chain is from a study of vaccination and CD4 T cells after COVID-19 (dated by TCRdb to 2022 to 2024). Broadly, across the study: Convalescent patients had a positive SARS-CoV-2 result on nasal swab PCR, and of these patients, nine had mild disease and one had severe disease. In 10 COVID-19 convalescent patients and a handful of infection-naive healthy vaccine recipients, the spike-specific CD4+ TCR repertoire before mRNA vaccination was compared with the repertoire after mRNA vaccination. The convalescent cohort comprised six males and four females, including two Hispanic individuals, seven Caucasians, two Asians and one multiracial person. Post-COVID blood samples from convalescent patients were collected a median of around 100 days after diagnosis, with a range of 35 to 161 days. Post-vaccine blood samples were taken a median of about 77 days after the second vaccine dose, with a range of 14 to 241 days. Each participant got two doses of either the Pfizer-BioNTech BNT162b2 vaccine (n=8) or the Moderna mRNA-1273 vaccine (n=2). The paper's findings and limits, for the study overall: Among convalescent patients, a median about 87% of the SARS-CoV-2-reactive clones seen after vaccination appeared only after vaccination, which suggests priming specific to the vaccine. Although the median number of SARS-CoV-2-reactive clonotypes went up from fewer than 25 after infection to 38 after vaccination, the increase was not significant. Of the vaccine-specific clones found in convalescent patients, nearly all (304 of 307) were mono-reactive for SARS-CoV-2 spike instead of being cross-reactive with common cold coronaviruses. The study included relatively few convalescent patients and did not analyze early timepoints after natural infection.

The convalescent patients' positive SARS-CoV-2 PCR tests were from March to December 2020, which was before the Alpha, Beta and Delta variants emerged in the United States. Ficoll-Paque Plus gradient centrifugation was used to isolate PBMCs from whole blood, and the isolated PBMCs were then either used fresh or cryopreserved at -140C. Library construction relied on PCR. The sample was run on an Illumina iSeq 100. From the authors' description of their analysis: Non-productive sequences were removed, and CDR3s not starting with C, not ending with F or W, or shorter than 7 amino acids were discarded. Similarity between CDR3 sequences was evaluated in R version 3.6.1 using Levenshtein distances (stringdist) and unrooted phylogenetic trees (ape). TCRdb applied fastp at Q25 and MiXCR to the public reads, then kept only in-frame beta chains. CDR3 protein duplicates are merged, each entry listing the most common genes and DNA. TCRdb, rather than the study authors, made the V and J calls. In this sample the table shows some 20,000 distinct CDR3 sequences, around 60% of which occur a single time. Of the sample, 0.95% to 1.3% falls within the top ten clones.

As for this clonotype: The antigen this receptor binds is unknown. Base quality data are lacking; no much larger clone is found one base away.

As encoded in the germline V gene, CDR1 is MNHEY while CDR2 is SVGAGI. The trim is 4 bases for V and 3 bases for J, with a gap of 9 bases between the germline ends. The cysteine opens and the phenylalanine closes a CDR3 of 13 amino acids. Of the read, only the CDR3 DNA is kept; its 39 bases are in frame from base 1. This specimen was CD4+ T cells from blood, taken before SARS-CoV-2 vaccination. This sequence uses TRBV6-5 and TRBJ2-5, with no D gene named confidently. This clonotype was sampled from a human donor who had recovered from COVID-19. The DNA sequence is TGTGCCAGCAGTTCCTCTGGGGAAGAGACCCAGTACTTC. The translation is CASSSSGEETQYF.